The 4 T cell receptor beta chains given below trace back to one sample, sequenced in a study of CD8+CD57+ T cells in acquired aplastic anemia. The template for TCR beta VDJ and CDR3 sequence profiling was genomic DNA. TCRdb redid the calling of the reads with MiXCR, one entry per CDR3 protein. The data contain roughly 150,000 distinct CDR3 sequences, roughly 47% of them singletons. The sequencing input was sorted CD4+, CD8+, or CD8+CD57+ T cells (not recorded which) from PBMCs. The receptors derive from a human donor in good health.

In this sample, this clonotype turned up many times. This sequence joins TRBV6-6 and TRBJ2-5; the D is unclear. V lost 6 bases and J 4 bases, leaving 12 bases between the germline ends. There are 13 residues in the CDR3. Germline-derived CDR1 and CDR2 are MNHNY and SVGAGI (reference sequence). CDR3 sequence (DNA): TGTGCCAGCAGCGAAAGAGGTAGAGAGACCCAGTACTTC. Protein product: CASSERGRETQYF.

This clonotype showed up many times. The chain recombines TRBV29-1 with TRBJ1-2, with 7 bases that match TRBD1. Looked up from germline, CDR1 is SQVTM and CDR2 is ANQGSEA. Trimming removed 7 bases from V and 1 base from J; junction bases left unmatched: 9. The CDR3 extends over 14 amino acids. CDR3: CSAGGAGGNYGYTF. The CDR3 region has the DNA TGCAGCGCGGGCGGGGCAGGGGGTAACTATGGCTACACCTTC.

At least ten counts were recorded for this clonotype. The J gene is TRBJ1-6, the V gene TRBV27; D is undetermined. The CDR3 extends over 16 amino acids. Per germline, CDR1 MNHEY and CDR2 SMNVEV (reference sequence). The germline V and J ends were trimmed by 2 bases and 0 bases, with 8 bases remaining between them. As DNA, the CDR3 is TGTGCCAGCAGTTTACAGGTCAACTCCTATAATTCACCCCTCCACTTT. The encoded protein is CASSLQVNSYNSPLHF.

The V gene is TRBV25-1, the J gene TRBJ2-5; D gene ambiguous. This CDR3 is built from 14 residues. Trimming removed 3 bases from V and 1 base from J, with 9 bases in between. CDR1 and CDR2 from the germline V gene are MGHDK and SYGVNS. In DNA, the CDR3 is TGTGCCAGCAGTGATCACCTACGCCAAGAGACCCAGTACTTC. Its protein is CASSDHLRQETQYF.